The 31 T cell receptor beta chains listed next were all sequenced from one sample in a study of blood T cell repertoires in COVID-19 (TCRdb year 2020). Receptor amplification or capture employed the immunoSEQ multiplex PCR assay. TCRdb retrieved this table from immuneACCESS and kept in-frame rearrangements only. Not all clones are present; in checked studies, unresolved V genes account for under half, and no reason is known for the remainder. The sample includes about 400,000 clones, with around 89% observed a single time. The ten largest make up roughly 1.2% of the sample. The material sequenced was peripheral blood. These receptors were obtained from a man aged 35 to 55 with acute or convalescent COVID-19.

The chain carries TRBV6-5 and TRBJ2-5; the D is unclear. Germline CDR1 MNHEY, CDR2 SVGAGI. This CDR3 is built from 12 residues. V lost 7 bases, J lost 3 bases, and 9 bases lay in between. The CDR3 nucleotides are TGTGCCAGCATAAACTCGAAAGAGACCCAGTACTTC. Translating gives CASINSKETQYF.

V usage is TRBV25-1 and J usage is TRBJ1-4; a possible D gene is TRBD1 (5 bases). V dropped 1 base and J dropped 8 bases, with 14 bases sitting between them. CDR3 length: 15 amino acids. CDR1 and CDR2 from the germline V gene are MGHDK and SYGVNS. CDR3 residues: CASSEWGRVGEKLFF. The CDR3 nucleotides read TGTGCCAGCAGTGAATGGGGCAGGGTAGGCGAAAAACTGTTTTTT.

The V and J genes are TRBV5-1 and TRBJ1-6; a possible D gene is TRBD1 (5 bases). The CDR3 is 17 residues long. Per germline, CDR1 SGHRS and CDR2 YFSETQ. V lost 2 bases and J lost 3, with 15 bases in between. CDR3 DNA sequence: TGCGCCAGCAGCTTCTCCAGGGCTGGGGACTATAATTCACCCCTCCACTTT. Protein: CASSFSRAGDYNSPLHF.

The gene calls are TRBV20-1 and TRBJ1-2; tentatively, D is TRBD1 (5 bases). Germline assignment: CDR1 DFQATT and CDR2 SNEGSKA (reference sequence). V dropped 8 bases and J dropped 4 bases, with 11 bases sitting between them. The CDR3 is 11 residues long. CDR3 in amino acids: CSLRQSYGYTF. The CDR3, as DNA: TGCAGTTTGCGACAGAGCTATGGCTACACCTTC.

The V gene is TRBV6-4, the J gene TRBJ2-2; possible D gene TRBD1, 6 bases. CDR1 and CDR2 (germline): MRHNA, SNTAGT. CDR3 length: 15 residues. V lost 9 bases and J 1 base, leaving 15 bases between the germline ends. In nucleotides, the CDR3 is TGTGCCAGACGAAGATACAGGGTGAACACCGGGGAGCTGTTTTTT. Translated: CARRRYRVNTGELFF.

V gene TRBV19 combines with J gene TRBJ1-6, with a weak D call TRBD1 (6 bases). Trimming took 7 bases from V and 7 from J, leaving 11 bases between them. CDR3 length: 13 residues. Germline V gene sequence: CDR1 LNHDA, CDR2 SQIVND (reference sequence). Here the CDR3 reads CASKMQGNSPLHF. In DNA form, the CDR3 reads TGTGCCAGTAAAATGCAGGGGAATTCACCCCTCCACTTT.

This clone was counted once. The genes are TRBV7-3 and TRBJ2-1; 8 nucleotides match TRBD2. The CDR3 covers 16 residues. Trimming removed 5 bases from V and 5 bases from J; junction bases left unmatched: 11. Germline CDR1 and CDR2: SGHTA and FQGTGA. For the CDR3, the DNA is TGTGCCAGCAGCACACCGACCGGGACTAGAGACAATGAGCAGTTCTTC. Its protein product is CASSTPTGTRDNEQFF.

This clone was detected a few times. The V call is TRBV19, the J call TRBJ2-7; 9 bases are shared with TRBD1. The V gene's germline CDR1 is LNHDA and CDR2 SQIVND (reference sequence). V lost 7 bases and J lost 6; bases outside the gene matches: 10. CDR3 length: 14 residues. CDR3 region: CASISGDREGEQYF. For the CDR3, the DNA is TGTGCCAGTATCTCCGGGGACAGGGAGGGCGAGCAGTACTTC.

The V and J genes are TRBV5-1 and TRBJ1-4, with TRBD1 as a possible D gene (6 bases). Germline-derived CDR1 and CDR2 are SGHRS and YFSETQ. This CDR3 is 14 amino acids long. V lost 0 bases and J 7 bases, leaving 10 bases between the germline ends. Here the CDR3 reads CASSLAGAGEKLFF. The DNA of the CDR3 is TGCGCCAGCAGCTTGGCAGGGGCAGGTGAAAAACTGTTTTTT.

V and J are TRBV10-3 and TRBJ2-5; 10 bases match TRBD2. CDR3 size: 15 residues. Germline V gene lookup returns CDR1 ENHRY and CDR2 SYGVKD. The ends lost 3 bases at V and 4 bases at J; junction bases unmatched: 5. CDR3 loop: CAISDQREGPETQYF. The DNA for the CDR3 is TGTGCCATCAGTGACCAGCGGGAGGGCCCAGAGACCCAGTACTTC.

This clone was observed a single time. V is TRBV5-1 and J is TRBJ2-1; D uncertain. CDR1 and CDR2 (germline): SGHRS, YFSETQ. V lost 1 base and J lost 8, with 10 bases in between. There are 13 residues in the CDR3. The CDR3 loop is CASSLSPGYEQFF. The CDR3 nucleotides read TGCGCCAGCAGCTTGAGCCCCGGGTATGAGCAGTTCTTC.

Turning to this clone: Other nucleotide sequences in the sample specify the same CDR3. J is TRBJ1-3 and V is TRBV5-1, with 9 nucleotides matching TRBD1. Germline V gives CDR1 SGHRS, CDR2 YFSETQ. The CDR3 spans 14 residues. V lost 4 bases, J lost 4 bases, and 3 bases stayed unmatched. CDR3 in amino acids: CASSLGTGGNTIYF. The CDR3 nucleotides read TGCGCCAGCAGCCTGGGGACAGGGGGAAACACCATATATTTT.

A remark on this clone: One junction end does not reproduce the germline sequence, and a read error may be involved. The J gene is TRBJ1-2, the V gene TRBV7-9; D might be TRBD1 (6 bases). From germline, CDR1 is SEHNR and CDR2 FQNEAQ (reference sequence). The CDR3 is made up of 13 amino acids. CDR3 DNA sequence: TGTGCCAGCAGTTTAGGCAGGGGTTCCGGCTACACCTTC. Protein sequence: CASSLGRGSGYTF. The full variable domain, rest sourced from reference TRBV7-9 and TRBJ1-2, is DTGVSQNPRHKITKRGQNVTFRCDPISEHNRLYWYRQTLGQGPEFLTYFQNEAQLEKSRLLSDRFSAERPKGSFSTLEIQRTEQGDSAMYLCASSLGRGSGYTFGSGTRLTVV.

The chain joins TRBV28 to TRBJ2-3, with TRBD2 identical over 11 bases. The CDR3 extends over 15 amino acids. Trimming cost V 3 bases and J 7 bases; bases outside gene matches: 6. Germline loops: CDR1 MDHEN, CDR2 SYDVKM. CDR3 nucleotide sequence: TGTGCCAGCAGTTTGCCACTAGCGGGGGCCAATACGCAGTATTTT. This codes for CASSLPLAGANTQYF.

On this clone: A junction end diverges from the germline sequence, so it may reflect a read error. V gene TRBV4-3 combines with J gene TRBJ1-3, with 8 bases that match TRBD1. The CDR3 has 12 amino acids. The germline CDR1 and CDR2 sequences are LGHNA and YSLEER. The CDR3 region is CASSQDRQGLWF. In DNA, the CDR3 is TGCGCCAGCAGCCAAGACCGACAGGGGCTGTGGTTT.

V usage is TRBV27 and J usage is TRBJ1-5; TRBD1 matches at 7 bases. The germline gives CDR1 MNHEY, CDR2 SMNVEV (reference sequence). J gave up 10 bases and V 3 bases, and 15 bases lay outside the gene matches. This CDR3 has 16 residues. CDR3 residues: CASSFRQGTSISPQHF. The CDR3 coding sequence is TGTGCCAGCAGTTTCAGACAGGGCACCTCAATCAGCCCCCAGCATTTT.

The rearrangement joins TRBV28 to TRBJ1-3; 8 bases map to TRBD1. The CDR3 runs to 16 residues. The germline gives CDR1 MDHEN, CDR2 SYDVKM. V trimming: 4 bases; J trimming: 2 bases; junction bases outside the gene matches: 7. The CDR3 nucleotides read TGTGCCAGCAGTTCACCGGACAGGGCTCCTGGAAACACCATATATTTT. This codes for CASSSPDRAPGNTIYF.

J is TRBJ2-1 and V is TRBV28; 8 bases map to TRBD1. The CDR3 runs to 14 residues. J lost 8 bases, V lost 6 bases, and 9 bases had no gene match. Germline V CDR1 and CDR2: MDHEN, SYDVKM. In nucleotides, the CDR3 is TGTGCCAGCAGGGCACCCGGACAGGGTTATGAGCAGTTCTTC. Translating gives CASRAPGQGYEQFF.

The rearrangement joins TRBV10-1 to TRBJ2-2; D is unresolved. Germline V gene lookup returns CDR1 WNHNN and CDR2 SYGVQD (reference sequence). CDR3 length: 16 amino acids. V lost 0 bases and J lost 1, with 9 bases in between. The CDR3 protein is CASSESGFENTGELFF. The CDR3 nucleotides are TGCGCCAGCAGTGAGTCCGGGTTTGAGAACACCGGGGAGCTGTTTTTT.

The V and J genes are TRBV6-9 and TRBJ2-7; 10 bases line up with TRBD2. Germline CDR1 and CDR2: MNHGY and SVAAGI. J was trimmed by 3 bases and V by 10 bases; bases with no gene match: 6. The CDR3 extends over 13 amino acids. The CDR3 DNA is TGTGCCACCATTACTAGCGGGGTCTACGAGCAGTACTTC. Protein product: CATITSGVYEQYF.

The gene calls are TRBV15 and TRBJ1-2; no clear D gene. CDR3 length: 17 residues. V was pared by 0 bases and J by 2 bases, with 16 bases between. Germline assignment: CDR1 LNHNV and CDR2 YYDKDF (reference sequence). DNA of the CDR3: TGTGCCACCAGCAGAGATTGGGGTAAGGGAGTCAACTATGGCTACACCTTC. Amino acids: CATSRDWGKGVNYGYTF.

This rearrangement joins TRBV27 to TRBJ2-3, with D possibly being TRBD2 (7 bases). This CDR3 region has 17 residues. Germline CDR1 reads MNHEY; CDR2 reads SMNVEV (reference sequence). Trimming removed 5 bases at V and 1 base at J, with 19 bases between. CDR3 in amino acids: CASSVHGGAVGTDTQYF. DNA for the CDR3: TGTGCCAGCAGTGTTCATGGGGGGGCGGTTGGCACAGATACGCAGTATTTT.

The chain combines TRBV18 with TRBJ1-1, with 12 nucleotides matching TRBD1. Germline V gene lookup returns CDR1 KGHSH and CDR2 LQKENI. This CDR3 spans 14 amino acids. Trimming took 4 bases from V and 5 from J; bases not matched to a gene: 2. CDR3 amino acids: CASSRDRGLTEAFF. Written as DNA, the CDR3 is TGTGCCAGCTCACGGGACAGGGGGCTTACTGAAGCTTTCTTT.

The chain links TRBV4-1 to TRBJ1-5; perhaps TRBD1 as D (5 bases). The CDR3 is 16 residues long. V was clipped by 4 bases and J by 2 bases, with 15 bases between them. Looked up from germline, CDR1 is MGHRA and CDR2 is YSYEKL. In nucleotides, the CDR3 is TGCGCCAGCAGCCCAGAGGGCAGGGCTGGCAATCAGCCCCAGCATTTT. Translated: CASSPEGRAGNQPQHF.

This clone was observed once. The chain links TRBV4-1 to TRBJ2-5; D perhaps matches TRBD2 (5 bases). Germline-derived CDR1 and CDR2 are MGHRA and YSYEKL. V lost 0 bases, J lost 5 bases, and 10 bases lay in between. This CDR3 contains 14 residues. The CDR3 DNA follows: TGCGCCAGCAGCCAAGATTCGGACTTTGAGACCCAGTACTTC. Protein sequence: CASSQDSDFETQYF.

The rearrangement joins TRBV6-5 to TRBJ2-1; D might be TRBD2 (6 bases). Germline V lookup: CDR1 MNHEY, CDR2 SVGAGI. V was cut by 8 bases and J by 6 bases, with 14 bases left in between. The CDR3 runs to 13 residues. The CDR3 protein is CASGTGGVNEQFF. In DNA form, the CDR3 reads TGTGCCAGCGGGACTGGAGGGGTCAATGAGCAGTTCTTC.

This sequence joins TRBV5-1 and TRBJ2-3, with D possibly matching TRBD1 (7 bases). The germline V and J ends were trimmed by 0 bases and 3 bases, with 14 bases remaining between them. The germline V gene has CDR1 SGHRS and CDR2 YFSETQ. This CDR3 is 16 amino acids long. CDR3 coding DNA: TGCGCCAGCAGCTTGGGCTTGCAGGGGGGAACAGATACGCAGTATTTT. Translation: CASSLGLQGGTDTQYF.

This CDR3 is CASSFGGTGVYEQYF. In DNA, the CDR3 is TGTGCCAGCAGTTTCGGGGGGACAGGCGTCTACGAGCAGTACTTC. The gene calls are TRBV27 and TRBJ2-7; tentative D call: TRBD1 (8 bases). Trimming removed 3 bases from V and 3 bases from J, with 15 bases in between. Germline loops: CDR1 MNHEY, CDR2 SMNVEV (reference sequence). The CDR3 consists of 15 residues.

The CDR3 coding sequence is TGTGCCAGCAGTTTATCAGGGGCTGATAACTATGGCTACACCTTC. Its translation is CASSLSGADNYGYTF. This sequence joins TRBV6-5 and TRBJ1-2; D possibly corresponds to TRBD1 (6 bases). Trimming cost V 4 bases and J 1 base, with 13 bases left between them. This CDR3 is built from 15 residues. Germline CDR1 and CDR2: MNHEY and SVGAGI.

This clone was observed once. The chain links TRBV7-9 to TRBJ2-7, with TRBD2 matching over 9 bases. The CDR3 extends over 15 amino acids. V shed 5 bases, J shed 0 bases, and the junction held 5 bases outside the gene matches. Germline CDR1 reads SEHNR; CDR2 reads FQNEAQ (reference sequence). The CDR3 loop reads CASSLLAGGSYEQYF. The CDR3 DNA sequence: TGTGCCAGCAGCCTACTAGCGGGCGGCTCCTACGAGCAGTACTTC. The variable domain in full, completed from reference TRBV7-9 and TRBJ2-7, reads DTGVSQNPRHKITKRGQNVTFRCDPISEHNRLYWYRQTLGQGPEFLTYFQNEAQLEKSRLLSDRFSAERPKGSFSTLEIQRTEQGDSAMYLCASSLLAGGSYEQYFGPGTRLTVT.

This chain connects TRBV18 to TRBJ1-1; D unclear. V was pared by 0 bases and J by 2 bases, with 10 bases between. Germline CDR1 KGHSH, CDR2 LQKENI. The CDR3 loop spans 15 amino acids. The CDR3 sequence: CASSPPHRTNTEAFF. The CDR3 region has the DNA TGTGCCAGCTCACCACCTCATCGCACAAACACTGAAGCTTTCTTT.